These 7 T cell receptor beta chains share one sample of origin, sequenced in a study of OX40 agonist ivuxolimab in advanced cancers. The assay was immunoSEQ multiplex PCR, and TCRdb's table has in-frame clones only and misses some. The table shows 65,000 to 75,000 clones, with approximately 88% occurring only once. The sequenced sample was CD4+ or CD8+ T cells sorted from blood, obtained in a trial of the OX40 agonist ivuxolimab. The receptors originated from an adult with an advanced solid tumor such as melanoma, head and neck, liver or kidney cancer.

V is TRBV6-5 and J is TRBJ2-1; 12 nucleotides line up with TRBD2. The CDR3 is 15 amino acids. In germline, CDR1 is MNHEY, CDR2 SVGAGI. J lost 7 bases, V lost 4 bases, and 5 bases had no gene match. CDR3 sequence reads: CASSSRTSGVNEQFF. DNA of the CDR3: TGTGCCAGCAGTTCGAGGACTAGCGGGGTTAATGAGCAGTTCTTC.

The chain has TRBV5-1 and TRBJ1-1, with TRBD1 matching over 10 bases. Germline V gene lookup returns CDR1 SGHRS and CDR2 YFSETQ. Trimming removed 0 bases from V and 10 bases from J; junction bases left unmatched: 0. The CDR3 spans 12 residues. The DNA for the CDR3 is TGCGCCAGCAGCTTGGGACAGGGGGCAGCTTTCTTT. Protein product: CASSLGQGAAFF.

The chain couples TRBV7-2 to TRBJ1-1; no clear D gene. This CDR3 is built from 14 residues. Germline V gene lookup returns CDR1 SGHTA and CDR2 FQGNSA. The V and J ends lost 2 bases and 1 base respectively, with 8 bases between them. CDR3 loop: CASSLKGWNTEAFF. As DNA, the CDR3 is TGTGCCAGCAGCTTAAAAGGCTGGAACACTGAAGCTTTCTTT.

V usage is TRBV11-2 and J usage is TRBJ1-3; D is undetermined. Germline V lookup: CDR1 SGHAT, CDR2 FQNNGV. The ends were cut back, 1 base at V and 7 bases at J, with 5 bases in the middle. The CDR3 is 12 residues long. CDR3 sequence (DNA): TGTGCCAGCAGCTTAGGGCGGAACACCATATATTTT. Translation: CASSLGRNTIYF. Variable domain in full (rest from reference TRBV11-2 and TRBJ1-3): EAGVAQSPRYKIIEKRQSVAFWCNPISGHATLYWYQQILGQGPKLLIQFQNNGVVDDSQLPKDRFSAERLKGVDSTLKIQPAKLEDSAVYLCASSLGRNTIYFGEGSWLTVV.

This clone showed up just once. This sequence joins TRBV2 and TRBJ1-5; D is uncertain. The V gene's germline CDR1 is SNHLY and CDR2 FYNNEI. CDR3 length: 12 amino acids. The V end lost 2 bases, the J end lost 8 bases, and 7 bases lay between the germline ends. The CDR3 bases are TGTGCCAGCAGTGAAACGAGGGAGCCCCAGCATTTT. The encoded protein is CASSETREPQHF.

The CDR3 region has the DNA TGTGCCAGTACCCCCAAAGGGACCTACTCTGGAAACACCATATATTTT. This codes for CASTPKGTYSGNTIYF. The chain is built from TRBV2 and TRBJ1-3; weak D call: TRBD1 (5 bases). Germline V gene data show CDR1 as SNHLY and CDR2 as FYNNEI. The CDR3 totals 16 residues. V dropped 9 bases and J dropped 0 bases, with 18 bases sitting between them.

The chain employs TRBV15 and TRBJ2-7; TRBD1 might be the D (5 bases). This CDR3 is 12 amino acids long. The V gene's germline CDR1 is LNHNV and CDR2 YYDKDF (reference sequence). V lost 1 base, J lost 6 bases, and 7 bases lay in between. CDR3 sequence (DNA): TGTGCCACCAGCAGAGGTCAGGGCGAGCAGTACTTC. Its protein product is CATSRGQGEQYF.